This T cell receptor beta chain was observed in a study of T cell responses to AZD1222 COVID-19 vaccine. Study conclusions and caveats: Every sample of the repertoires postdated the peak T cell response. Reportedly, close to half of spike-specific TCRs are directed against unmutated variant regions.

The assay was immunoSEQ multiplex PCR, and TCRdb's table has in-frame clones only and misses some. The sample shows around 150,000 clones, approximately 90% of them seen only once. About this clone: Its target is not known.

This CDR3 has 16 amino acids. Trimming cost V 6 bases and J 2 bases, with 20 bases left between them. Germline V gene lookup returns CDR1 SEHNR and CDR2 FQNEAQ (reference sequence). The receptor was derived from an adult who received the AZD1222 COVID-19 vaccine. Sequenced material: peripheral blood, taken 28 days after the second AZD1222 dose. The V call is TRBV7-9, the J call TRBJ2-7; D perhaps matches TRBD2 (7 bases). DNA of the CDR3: TGTGCCAGCAGTCCAAGAGTGGGGGGGCCCGCCTACGAGCAGTACTTC. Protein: CASSPRVGGPAYEQYF. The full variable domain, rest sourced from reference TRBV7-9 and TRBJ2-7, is DTGVSQNPRHKITKRGQNVTFRCDPISEHNRLYWYRQTLGQGPEFLTYFQNEAQLEKSRLLSDRFSAERPKGSFSTLEIQRTEQGDSAMYLCASSPRVGGPAYEQYFGPGTRLTVT.